The next 21 T cell receptor beta chains were all read from a single sample in a study of CD8+ T cells in alopecia areata. The authors extracted RNA and reverse transcribed it into cDNA as the sequencing template. Produced via immunoSEQ multiplex PCR; TCRdb's table is partial and in-frame only. The sample comprises hundreds of thousands of clones, about three fifths of which are singletons, and more than 0.4% rests with the top ten. The source was CD4+ T cells sorted from blood, collected at week 0. The receptors stem from a human donor with alopecia areata.

This chain uses TRBV6-5 with TRBJ1-1, with 7 bases lining up with TRBD1. With V trimmed by 7 bases and J by 1 base, 6 bases remained unmatched. Per the germline V gene, CDR1 is MNHEY and CDR2 is SVGAGI. The CDR3 sequence is 14 residues long. CDR3 sequence (DNA): TGTGCCAGCATCCCGGACAGGAAGAACACTGAAGCTTTCTTT. Its translation: CASIPDRKNTEAFF.

This clone was counted between two and nine times. The chain links TRBV29-1 to TRBJ1-1; weak D call: TRBD1 (5 bases). This CDR3 region has 13 residues. V was shortened by 6 bases and J by 0 bases, with 11 bases between the two germline ends. Germline loops: CDR1 SQVTM, CDR2 ANQGSEA. The CDR3 spells CSVDDSLNTEAFF. The CDR3 nucleotides are TGCAGCGTGGATGACAGTTTGAACACTGAAGCTTTCTTT.

The rearrangement uses TRBV7-2 and TRBJ1-5, with unresolved D. Germline V lookup: CDR1 SGHTA, CDR2 FQGNSA. This CDR3 has 13 amino acids. V was trimmed by 5 bases and J by 1 base, leaving 6 bases between them. The CDR3 is CASSMGSNQPQHF. In DNA form, the CDR3 reads TGTGCCAGCAGCATGGGAAGCAATCAGCCCCAGCATTTT.

Concerning this clone: The identical CDR3 is also encoded by other nucleotide sequences in the sample. J is TRBJ1-5 and V is TRBV2; TRBD1 matches 8 bases. V lost 3 bases to trimming and J lost 2 bases; unmatched junction nucleotides: 3. The germline V gene encodes CDR1 SNHLY and CDR2 FYNNEI. This CDR3 is built from 15 residues. CDR3 in DNA: TGTGCCAGCAGTGAGAACAGGGGGGGCAATCAGCCCCAGCATTTT. Its protein product is CASSENRGGNQPQHF.

This chain uses TRBV19 with TRBJ2-1, with D hard to call. The CDR3 loop spans 14 amino acids. V was pared by 5 bases and J by 6 bases, with 14 bases between. The germline gives CDR1 LNHDA, CDR2 SQIVND (reference sequence). CDR3 protein: CASSPPGLPNEQFF. Written as DNA, the CDR3 is TGTGCCAGTAGTCCGCCTGGCCTACCCAATGAGCAGTTCTTC.

The rearrangement uses TRBV7-9 and TRBJ2-7; D possibly uses TRBD1 or TRBD2 (5 bases each). The germline V and J ends were trimmed by 5 bases and 6 bases, with 11 bases remaining between them. The CDR3 is 12 amino acids. The V gene's germline CDR1 is SEHNR and CDR2 FQNEAQ (reference sequence). The CDR3 reads CASSPARGEQYF. The CDR3 nucleotides are TGTGCCAGCAGCCCAGCGAGGGGCGAGCAGTACTTC.

This chain joins TRBV5-1 and TRBJ2-3; D is undetermined. The CDR3 has 14 residues. The germline V and J ends were trimmed by 3 bases and 2 bases, with 10 bases remaining between them. The germline V gene encodes CDR1 SGHRS and CDR2 YFSETQ. CDR3 nucleotide sequence: TGCGCCAGCAGCTGGAACCCTTACACAGATACGCAGTATTTT. As protein: CASSWNPYTDTQYF.

The V and J genes are TRBV11-2 and TRBJ2-2; D gene ambiguous. V lost 2 bases to trimming and J lost 5 bases, with 3 bases between them. Germline CDR1 SGHAT, CDR2 FQNNGV. This CDR3 spans 12 amino acids. CDR3 in DNA: TGTGCCAGCAGCTTAAGTACCGGGGAGCTGTTTTTT. Its translation is CASSLSTGELFF.

This sequence joins TRBV2 and TRBJ2-3, with TRBD1 matching over 8 bases. Per germline, CDR1 SNHLY and CDR2 FYNNEI. This CDR3 comprises 15 residues. The V and J ends lost 5 bases and 0 bases, in that order; junction bases with no gene match: 4. Written as DNA, the CDR3 is TGTGCCAGCAGTACAGGGGGACTTAGCACAGATACGCAGTATTTT. Translating gives CASSTGGLSTDTQYF.

The chain joins TRBV5-1 to TRBJ2-2; tentative D call: TRBD2 (6 bases). Trimming left V 4 bases short and J 4 bases short, with 20 bases between. The CDR3 is 17 amino acids. Germline CDR1 is SGHRS and CDR2 is YFSETQ. CDR3 protein: CASSPVPPGTGTGELFF. The CDR3 DNA reads as TGCGCCAGCAGCCCGGTGCCCCCCGGGACTGGCACCGGGGAGCTGTTTTTT. Filled out from reference TRBV5-1 and TRBJ2-2, the complete variable domain reads KAGVTQTPRYLIKTRGQQVTLSCSPISGHRSVSWYQQTPGQGLQFLFEYFSETQRNKGNFPGRFSGRQFSNSRSEMNVSTLELGDSALYLCASSPVPPGTGTGELFFGEGSRLTVL.

As regards this clone: This sample also contains other DNA sequences that code for the same CDR3. V usage is TRBV29-1 and J usage is TRBJ1-2, with D tentatively TRBD1 (5 bases). V lost 6 bases and J lost 0, with 11 bases in between. Germline CDR1 and CDR2: SQVTM and ANQGSEA. The CDR3 loop spans 13 amino acids. The CDR3 here is CSVGTGTNYGYTF. CDR3 sequence (DNA): TGCAGCGTCGGGACGGGCACTAACTATGGCTACACCTTC.

The V gene is TRBV10-3, the J gene TRBJ2-7; 7 positions agree with TRBD2. This CDR3 has 12 amino acids. CDR1 and CDR2 (germline): ENHRY, SYGVKD. The V and J ends lost 9 bases and 3 bases, in that order; junction bases with no gene match: 5. The CDR3 reads CAMTSNGYEQYF. The CDR3 nucleotides are TGTGCCATGACTAGCAACGGCTACGAGCAGTACTTC.

The chain employs TRBV7-9 and TRBJ1-1; no reliable D call. Germline CDR1 and CDR2: SEHNR and FQNEAQ (reference sequence). The CDR3 contains 12 residues. V lost 5 bases to trimming and J lost 1 base, with 5 bases between them. The DNA for the CDR3 is TGTGCCAGCAGCCACCCGAACACTGAAGCTTTCTTT. Protein sequence: CASSHPNTEAFF.

This clone was counted a few times. The V call is TRBV6-5, the J call TRBJ1-5, with no clear D. The V gene lost 0 bases and the J gene lost 5 bases, with 5 bases spanning the gap. The germline gives CDR1 MNHEY, CDR2 SVGAGI. The length of the CDR3 is 13 residues. The CDR3 loop reads CASSYSADQPQHF. As DNA, the CDR3 is TGTGCCAGCAGTTACTCGGCCGATCAGCCCCAGCATTTT.

This chain uses TRBV30 with TRBJ1-1; a possible D gene is TRBD1 (5 bases). Germline lookup yields CDR1 GTSNPN and CDR2 SVGIG (reference sequence). Trimming shortened V by 2 bases and J by 3 bases, and 13 bases separated the two germline ends. This CDR3 has 14 amino acids. CDR3 coding DNA: TGTGCCTGGAGTCTAACCCGAGGGGACACTGAAGCTTTCTTT. Translated, it gives CAWSLTRGDTEAFF.

The V and J genes are TRBV18 and TRBJ2-1; D not certain. Trimming shortened V by 2 bases and J by 0 bases, and 11 bases separated the two germline ends. Germline V gene lookup returns CDR1 KGHSH and CDR2 LQKENI. The CDR3 length is 16 residues. The CDR3 region has the DNA TGTGCCAGCTCACCAGAGGCCCCGAGCTCCTACAATGAGCAGTTCTTC. It specifies CASSPEAPSSYNEQFF.

V usage is TRBV13 and J usage is TRBJ2-1; 10 bases are shared with TRBD1. This CDR3 is 16 amino acids long. Looked up from germline, CDR1 is PRHDT and CDR2 is FYEKMQ (reference sequence). V was clipped by 3 bases and J by 5 bases; unmatched bases: 7. CDR3: CASSFRTGGRHNEQFF. The CDR3 nucleotides read TGTGCCAGCAGCTTCCGGACAGGGGGTAGACACAATGAGCAGTTCTTC.

The chain links TRBV5-1 to TRBJ2-1, with TRBD2 identical over 7 bases. Germline V CDR1 and CDR2: SGHRS, YFSETQ. This CDR3 has 16 residues. Unmatched junction bases numbered 9, after V lost 2 bases and J lost 4 bases. The CDR3 loop is CASSLRRGDQYNEQFF. The CDR3 DNA follows: TGCGCCAGCAGCTTAAGACGGGGGGACCAATACAATGAGCAGTTCTTC.

This clone was seen a single time. V gene TRBV5-1 combines with J gene TRBJ2-3; no clear D gene. Germline V gene data show CDR1 as SGHRS and CDR2 as YFSETQ. The V end lost 4 bases, the J end lost 1 base, and 7 bases lay between the germline ends. The CDR3 runs to 13 residues. Written as DNA, the CDR3 is TGCGCCAGCAGCAGACGGGGCACAGATACGCAGTATTTT. Translating it yields CASSRRGTDTQYF.

This sequence joins TRBV10-3 and TRBJ2-7; D may be TRBD2 (6 bases). V lost 6 bases and J lost 0, with 15 bases in between. Per germline, CDR1 ENHRY and CDR2 SYGVKD. The CDR3 extends over 15 amino acids. The CDR3 sequence is CAISGVAASSYEQYF. Written as DNA, the CDR3 is TGTGCCATCAGCGGGGTAGCGGCGAGCTCCTACGAGCAGTACTTC.

This clone showed up just a few times. The chain has TRBV29-1 and TRBJ2-1, with a tentative D call TRBD1 (6 bases). V dropped 4 bases and J dropped 5 bases, with 12 bases sitting between them. The CDR3 consists of 13 residues. The germline V gene has CDR1 SQVTM and CDR2 ANQGSEA. CDR3: CSVVGGKNNEQFF. CDR3 DNA: TGCAGCGTTGTAGGGGGTAAGAACAATGAGCAGTTCTTC.